This TCR beta chain was profiled in a study of CD4+ T cells in melanoma (dated by TCRdb to 2021 to 2024). Broadly, across the study: Neoantigen-specific CD4+ T cells in human melanoma were what the study investigated. Paper-wide results and their limitations: The report described a correlation between neoantigen-specific CD4+ T cells and the function of CD8+ T cells, macrophages and B cells. Diverse differentiation states were reported to be shown by neoantigen-specific CD4+ T cells in melanoma.

About this clone: Its antigen specificity is not known. The sample holds no much larger clone one base away, and base qualities are not on file.

Deletion took 0 bases off V and 3 bases off J, with a span of 7 bases between the germline ends. The CDR3 holds 13 amino acids from the cysteine to the phenylalanine. Of the read, only the CDR3 DNA is kept; its 39 bases are in frame from base 1. Via the germline V gene, CDR1 is SGHRS and CDR2 YFSETQ. The donors were melanoma patients. The library came from the immunoSEQ multiplex PCR assay. TCRdb mirrors the immuneACCESS table, restricted to in-frame sequences. Some clones are absent from its copies; in checked studies, under half trace to an unresolved V gene, and the reason for the others is unknown. This sample gives fewer than 20,000 clones in total; around 82% of them show up just once. Clones ranked in the top ten supply 4% to 5.5% of the sample.

What was sequenced was cells from a culture (not recorded whether cultured in vitro). This TCR was recovered from a human donor with melanoma. The rearrangement combines TRBV5-1 with TRBJ2-7; the D gene cannot be named for sure. The DNA is TGCGCCAGCAGCTTGGCGGGCGTCTACGAGCAGTACTTC. Its translation is CASSLAGVYEQYF. The full variable domain, with segments outside the CDR3 supplied by the reference TRBV5-1 and TRBJ2-7 proteins, appears as KAGVTQTPRYLIKTRGQQVTLSCSPISGHRSVSWYQQTPGQGLQFLFEYFSETQRNKGNFPGRFSGRQFSNSRSEMNVSTLELGDSALYLCASSLAGVYEQYFGPGTRLTVT.